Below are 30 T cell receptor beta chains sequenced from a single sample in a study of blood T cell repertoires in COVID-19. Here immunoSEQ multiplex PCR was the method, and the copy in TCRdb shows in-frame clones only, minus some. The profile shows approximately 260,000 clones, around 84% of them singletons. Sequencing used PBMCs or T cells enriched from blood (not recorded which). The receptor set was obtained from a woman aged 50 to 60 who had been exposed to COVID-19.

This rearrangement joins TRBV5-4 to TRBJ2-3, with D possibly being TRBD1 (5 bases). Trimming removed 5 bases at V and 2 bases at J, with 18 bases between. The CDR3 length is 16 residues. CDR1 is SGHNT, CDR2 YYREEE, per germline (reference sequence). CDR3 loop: CASRDLGAPLTDTQYF. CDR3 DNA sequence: TGTGCCAGCAGGGATCTAGGGGCCCCCCTCACAGATACGCAGTATTTT.

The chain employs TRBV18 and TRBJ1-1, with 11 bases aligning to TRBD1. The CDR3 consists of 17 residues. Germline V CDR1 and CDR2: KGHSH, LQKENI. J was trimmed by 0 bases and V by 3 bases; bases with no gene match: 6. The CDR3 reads CASSPTGTGGMNTEAFF. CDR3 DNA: TGTGCCAGCTCACCTACCGGGACAGGGGGAATGAACACTGAAGCTTTCTTT.

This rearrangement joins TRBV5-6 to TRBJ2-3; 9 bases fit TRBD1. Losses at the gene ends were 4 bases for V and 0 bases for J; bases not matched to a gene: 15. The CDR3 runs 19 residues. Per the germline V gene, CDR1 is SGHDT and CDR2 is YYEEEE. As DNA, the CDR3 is TGTGCCAGCAGCCCGGTCACAGGGGGCGGTAGGGATAGCACAGATACGCAGTATTTT. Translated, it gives CASSPVTGGGRDSTDTQYF. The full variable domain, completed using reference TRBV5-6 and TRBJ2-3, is DAGVTQSPTHLIKTRGQQVTLRCSPKSGHDTVSWYQQALGQGPQFIFQYYEEEERQRGNFPDRFSGHQFPNYSSELNVNALLLGDSALYLCASSPVTGGGRDSTDTQYFGPGTRLTVL.

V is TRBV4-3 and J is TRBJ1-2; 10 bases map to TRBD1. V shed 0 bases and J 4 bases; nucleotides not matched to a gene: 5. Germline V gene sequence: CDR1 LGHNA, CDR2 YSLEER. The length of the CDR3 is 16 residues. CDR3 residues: CASSQDAGQGSYGYTF. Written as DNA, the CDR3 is TGCGCCAGCAGCCAAGATGCGGGACAGGGGTCCTATGGCTACACCTTC.

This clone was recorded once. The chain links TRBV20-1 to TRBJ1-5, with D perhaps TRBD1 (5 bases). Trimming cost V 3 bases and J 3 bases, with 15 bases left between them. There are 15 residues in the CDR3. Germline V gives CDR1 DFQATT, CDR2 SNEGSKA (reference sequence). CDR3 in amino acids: CSASRGGGTNQPQHF. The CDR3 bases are TGCAGTGCTAGTAGGGGAGGTGGAACCAATCAGCCCCAGCATTTT.

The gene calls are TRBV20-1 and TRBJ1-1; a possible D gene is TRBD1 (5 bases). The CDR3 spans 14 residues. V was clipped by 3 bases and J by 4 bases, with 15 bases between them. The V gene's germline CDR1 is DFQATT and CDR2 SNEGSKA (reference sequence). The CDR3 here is CSASRLDGGTEAFF. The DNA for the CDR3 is TGCAGTGCTAGTCGCCTCGACGGGGGCACTGAAGCTTTCTTT.

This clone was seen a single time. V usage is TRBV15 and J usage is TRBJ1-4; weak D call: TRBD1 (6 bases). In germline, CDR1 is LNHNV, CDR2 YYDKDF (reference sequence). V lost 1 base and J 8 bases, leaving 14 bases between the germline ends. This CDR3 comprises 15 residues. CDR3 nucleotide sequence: TGTGCCACCAGCAGAGTTAAGGGGGTTGGGGAAAAACTGTTTTTT. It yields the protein CATSRVKGVGEKLFF.

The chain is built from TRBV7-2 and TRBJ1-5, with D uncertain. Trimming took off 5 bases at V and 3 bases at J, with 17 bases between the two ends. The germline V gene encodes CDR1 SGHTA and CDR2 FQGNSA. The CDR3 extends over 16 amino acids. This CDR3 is CASSLVPDRDNQPQHF. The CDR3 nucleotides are TGTGCCAGCAGCCTCGTCCCCGACCGGGACAATCAGCCCCAGCATTTT.

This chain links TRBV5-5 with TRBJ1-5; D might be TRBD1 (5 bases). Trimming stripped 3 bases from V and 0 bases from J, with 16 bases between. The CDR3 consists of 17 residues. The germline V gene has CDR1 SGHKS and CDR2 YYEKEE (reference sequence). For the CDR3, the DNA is TGTGCCAGCAGCTCGCAGGGAGGTGGTAATAGCAATCAGCCCCAGCATTTT. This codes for CASSSQGGGNSNQPQHF. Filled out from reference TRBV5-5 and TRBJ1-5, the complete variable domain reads DAGVTQSPTHLIKTRGQQVTLRCSPISGHKSVSWYQQVLGQGPQFIFQYYEKEERGRGNFPDRFSARQFPNYSSELNVNALLLGDSALYLCASSSQGGGNSNQPQHFGDGTRLSIL.

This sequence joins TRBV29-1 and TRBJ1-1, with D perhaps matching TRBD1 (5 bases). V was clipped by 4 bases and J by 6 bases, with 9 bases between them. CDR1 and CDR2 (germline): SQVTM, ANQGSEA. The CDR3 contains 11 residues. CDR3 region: CSVVIRAEAFF. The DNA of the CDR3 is TGCAGCGTTGTTATCAGGGCTGAAGCTTTCTTT.

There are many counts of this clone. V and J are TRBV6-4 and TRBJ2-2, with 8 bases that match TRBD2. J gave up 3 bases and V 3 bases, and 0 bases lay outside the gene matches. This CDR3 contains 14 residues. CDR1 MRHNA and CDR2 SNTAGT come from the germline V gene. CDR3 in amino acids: CASSERGDTGELFF. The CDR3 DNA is TGTGCCAGCAGTGAGCGGGGGGACACCGGGGAGCTGTTTTTT.

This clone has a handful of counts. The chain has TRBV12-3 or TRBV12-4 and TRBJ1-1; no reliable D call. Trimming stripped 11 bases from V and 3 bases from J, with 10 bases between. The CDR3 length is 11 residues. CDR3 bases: TGTGCCTCCAAGCGGGACACTGAAGCTTTCTTT. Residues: CASKRDTEAFF.

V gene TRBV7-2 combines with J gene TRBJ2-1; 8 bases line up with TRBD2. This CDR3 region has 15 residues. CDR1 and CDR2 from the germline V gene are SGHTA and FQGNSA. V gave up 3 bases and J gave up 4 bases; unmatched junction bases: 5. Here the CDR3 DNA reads TGTGCCAGCAGCTTCGGCGGGGGGTTATACAATGAGCAGTTCTTC. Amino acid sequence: CASSFGGGLYNEQFF. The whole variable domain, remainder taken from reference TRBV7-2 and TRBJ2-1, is GAGVSQSPSNKVTEKGKDVELRCDPISGHTALYWYRQSLGQGLEFLIYFQGNSAPDKSGLPSDRFSAERTGGSVSTLTIQRTQQEDSAVYLCASSFGGGLYNEQFFGPGTRLTVL.

CDR3: CASSSLDGGKETQYF. In DNA form, the CDR3 reads TGTGCCAGCAGTTCACTAGACGGGGGAAAAGAGACCCAGTACTTC. The V and J genes are TRBV28 and TRBJ2-5; weak D call: TRBD2 (6 bases). This CDR3 comprises 15 residues. CDR1 is MDHEN and CDR2 is SYDVKM in the germline V gene. V dropped 4 bases and J dropped 3 bases, with 15 bases sitting between them.

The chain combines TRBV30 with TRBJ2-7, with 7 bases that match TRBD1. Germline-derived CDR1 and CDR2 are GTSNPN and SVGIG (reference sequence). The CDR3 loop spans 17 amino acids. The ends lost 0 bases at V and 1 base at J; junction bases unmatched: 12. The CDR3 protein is CAWSVRVGTGESYEQYF. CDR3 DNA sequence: TGTGCCTGGAGTGTACGAGTGGGAACAGGGGAATCCTACGAGCAGTACTTC.

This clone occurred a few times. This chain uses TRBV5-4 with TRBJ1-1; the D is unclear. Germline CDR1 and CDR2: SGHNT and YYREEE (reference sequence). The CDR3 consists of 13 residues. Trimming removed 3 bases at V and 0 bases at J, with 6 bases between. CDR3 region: CASSWALNTEAFF. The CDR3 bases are TGTGCCAGCAGCTGGGCCCTGAACACTGAAGCTTTCTTT.

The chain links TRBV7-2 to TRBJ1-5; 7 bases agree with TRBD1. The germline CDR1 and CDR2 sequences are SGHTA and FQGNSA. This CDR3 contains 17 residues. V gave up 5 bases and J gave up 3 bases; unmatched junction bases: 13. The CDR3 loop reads CASSPRTGHDHNQPQHF. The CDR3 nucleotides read TGTGCCAGCAGCCCTCGGACAGGACACGACCACAATCAGCCCCAGCATTTT.

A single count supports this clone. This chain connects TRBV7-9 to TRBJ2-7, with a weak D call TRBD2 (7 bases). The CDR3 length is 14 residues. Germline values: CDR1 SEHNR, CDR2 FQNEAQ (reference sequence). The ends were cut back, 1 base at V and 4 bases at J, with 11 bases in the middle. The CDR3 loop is CASSLVGGPYEQYF. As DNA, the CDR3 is TGTGCCAGCAGCTTAGTCGGGGGGCCTTACGAGCAGTACTTC. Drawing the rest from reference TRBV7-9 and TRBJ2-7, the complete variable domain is DTGVSQNPRHKITKRGQNVTFRCDPISEHNRLYWYRQTLGQGPEFLTYFQNEAQLEKSRLLSDRFSAERPKGSFSTLEIQRTEQGDSAMYLCASSLVGGPYEQYFGPGTRLTVT.

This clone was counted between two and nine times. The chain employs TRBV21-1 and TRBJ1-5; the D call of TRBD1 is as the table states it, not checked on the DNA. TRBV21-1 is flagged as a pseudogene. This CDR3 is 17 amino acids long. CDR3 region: CASSKEKDKGINQPQHF. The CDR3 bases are TGTGCCAGCAGCAAAGAGAAGGACAAGGGTATCAATCAGCCCCAGCATTTT.

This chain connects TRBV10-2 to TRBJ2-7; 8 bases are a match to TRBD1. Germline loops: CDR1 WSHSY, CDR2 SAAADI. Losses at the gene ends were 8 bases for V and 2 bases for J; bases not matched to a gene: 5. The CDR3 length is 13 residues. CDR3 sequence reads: CASGRTGPYEQYF. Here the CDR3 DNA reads TGCGCCAGCGGGAGGACAGGGCCCTACGAGCAGTACTTC.

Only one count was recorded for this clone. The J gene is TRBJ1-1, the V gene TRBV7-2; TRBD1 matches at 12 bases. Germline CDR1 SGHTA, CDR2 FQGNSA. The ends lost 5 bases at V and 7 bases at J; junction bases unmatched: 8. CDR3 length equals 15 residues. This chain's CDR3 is CASSPEGQGASEAFF. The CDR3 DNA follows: TGTGCCAGCAGCCCTGAGGGACAGGGGGCGAGTGAAGCTTTCTTT.

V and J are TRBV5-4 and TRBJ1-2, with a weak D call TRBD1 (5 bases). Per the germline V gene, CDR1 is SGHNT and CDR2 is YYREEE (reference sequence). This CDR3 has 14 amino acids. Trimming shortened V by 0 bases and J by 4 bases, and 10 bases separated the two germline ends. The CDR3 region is CASSLAGLVYGYTF. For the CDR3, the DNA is TGTGCCAGCAGCTTGGCAGGGTTAGTCTATGGCTACACCTTC.

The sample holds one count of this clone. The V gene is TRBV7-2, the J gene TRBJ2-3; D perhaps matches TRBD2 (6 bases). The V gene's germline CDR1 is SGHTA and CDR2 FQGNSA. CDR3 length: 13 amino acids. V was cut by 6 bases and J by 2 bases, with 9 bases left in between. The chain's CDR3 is CASRPGATDTQYF. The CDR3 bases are TGTGCCAGCAGACCGGGAGCCACAGATACGCAGTATTTT.

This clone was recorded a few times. This CDR3 reads CASSLPGTGRTGELFF. Written as DNA, the CDR3 is TGTGCCAGCAGCTTGCCCGGGACAGGGCGCACCGGGGAGCTGTTTTTT. The chain carries TRBV5-4 and TRBJ2-2, with 9 bases lining up with TRBD1. The germline gives CDR1 SGHNT, CDR2 YYREEE (reference sequence). J gave up 4 bases and V 1 base, and 5 bases lay outside the gene matches. There are 16 residues in the CDR3.

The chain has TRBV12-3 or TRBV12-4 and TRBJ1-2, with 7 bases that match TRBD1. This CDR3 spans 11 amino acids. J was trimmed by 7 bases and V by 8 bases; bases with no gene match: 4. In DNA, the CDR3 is TGTGCCAGCGCCGGACAGGTTGGCTACACCTTC. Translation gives CASAGQVGYTF.

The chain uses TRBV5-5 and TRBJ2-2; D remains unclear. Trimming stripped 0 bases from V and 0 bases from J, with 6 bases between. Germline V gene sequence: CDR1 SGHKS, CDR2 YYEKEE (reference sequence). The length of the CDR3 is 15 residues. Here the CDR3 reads CASSLDPTNTGELFF. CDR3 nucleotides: TGTGCCAGCAGCTTGGATCCAACGAACACCGGGGAGCTGTTTTTT.

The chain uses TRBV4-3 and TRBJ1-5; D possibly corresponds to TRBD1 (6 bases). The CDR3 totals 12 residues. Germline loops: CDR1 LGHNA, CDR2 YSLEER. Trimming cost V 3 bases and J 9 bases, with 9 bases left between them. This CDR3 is CASSQTGGPQHF. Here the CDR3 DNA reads TGCGCCAGCAGCCAGACAGGCGGGCCCCAGCATTTT.

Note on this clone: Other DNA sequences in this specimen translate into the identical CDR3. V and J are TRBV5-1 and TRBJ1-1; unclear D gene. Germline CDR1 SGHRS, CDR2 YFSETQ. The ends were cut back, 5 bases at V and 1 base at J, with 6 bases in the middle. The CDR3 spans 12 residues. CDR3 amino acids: CASRTGNTEAFF. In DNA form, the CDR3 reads TGCGCCAGCAGGACGGGGAACACTGAAGCTTTCTTT. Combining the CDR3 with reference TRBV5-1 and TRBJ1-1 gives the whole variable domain KAGVTQTPRYLIKTRGQQVTLSCSPISGHRSVSWYQQTPGQGLQFLFEYFSETQRNKGNFPGRFSGRQFSNSRSEMNVSTLELGDSALYLCASRTGNTEAFFGQGTRLTVV.

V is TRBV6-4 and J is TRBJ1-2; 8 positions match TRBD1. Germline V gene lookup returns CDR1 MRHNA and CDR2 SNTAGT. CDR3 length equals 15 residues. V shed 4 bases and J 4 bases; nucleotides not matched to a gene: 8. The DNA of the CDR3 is TGTGCCAGCAGTGCCCAGGGGGCGCCGGGCTATGGCTACACCTTC. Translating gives CASSAQGAPGYGYTF.

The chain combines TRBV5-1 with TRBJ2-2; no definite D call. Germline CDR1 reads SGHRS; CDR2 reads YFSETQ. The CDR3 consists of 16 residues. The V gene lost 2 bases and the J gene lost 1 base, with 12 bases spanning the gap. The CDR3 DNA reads TGCGCCAGCAGCTTCTCGGGTAATAGGAACACCGGGGAGCTGTTTTTT. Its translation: CASSFSGNRNTGELFF.